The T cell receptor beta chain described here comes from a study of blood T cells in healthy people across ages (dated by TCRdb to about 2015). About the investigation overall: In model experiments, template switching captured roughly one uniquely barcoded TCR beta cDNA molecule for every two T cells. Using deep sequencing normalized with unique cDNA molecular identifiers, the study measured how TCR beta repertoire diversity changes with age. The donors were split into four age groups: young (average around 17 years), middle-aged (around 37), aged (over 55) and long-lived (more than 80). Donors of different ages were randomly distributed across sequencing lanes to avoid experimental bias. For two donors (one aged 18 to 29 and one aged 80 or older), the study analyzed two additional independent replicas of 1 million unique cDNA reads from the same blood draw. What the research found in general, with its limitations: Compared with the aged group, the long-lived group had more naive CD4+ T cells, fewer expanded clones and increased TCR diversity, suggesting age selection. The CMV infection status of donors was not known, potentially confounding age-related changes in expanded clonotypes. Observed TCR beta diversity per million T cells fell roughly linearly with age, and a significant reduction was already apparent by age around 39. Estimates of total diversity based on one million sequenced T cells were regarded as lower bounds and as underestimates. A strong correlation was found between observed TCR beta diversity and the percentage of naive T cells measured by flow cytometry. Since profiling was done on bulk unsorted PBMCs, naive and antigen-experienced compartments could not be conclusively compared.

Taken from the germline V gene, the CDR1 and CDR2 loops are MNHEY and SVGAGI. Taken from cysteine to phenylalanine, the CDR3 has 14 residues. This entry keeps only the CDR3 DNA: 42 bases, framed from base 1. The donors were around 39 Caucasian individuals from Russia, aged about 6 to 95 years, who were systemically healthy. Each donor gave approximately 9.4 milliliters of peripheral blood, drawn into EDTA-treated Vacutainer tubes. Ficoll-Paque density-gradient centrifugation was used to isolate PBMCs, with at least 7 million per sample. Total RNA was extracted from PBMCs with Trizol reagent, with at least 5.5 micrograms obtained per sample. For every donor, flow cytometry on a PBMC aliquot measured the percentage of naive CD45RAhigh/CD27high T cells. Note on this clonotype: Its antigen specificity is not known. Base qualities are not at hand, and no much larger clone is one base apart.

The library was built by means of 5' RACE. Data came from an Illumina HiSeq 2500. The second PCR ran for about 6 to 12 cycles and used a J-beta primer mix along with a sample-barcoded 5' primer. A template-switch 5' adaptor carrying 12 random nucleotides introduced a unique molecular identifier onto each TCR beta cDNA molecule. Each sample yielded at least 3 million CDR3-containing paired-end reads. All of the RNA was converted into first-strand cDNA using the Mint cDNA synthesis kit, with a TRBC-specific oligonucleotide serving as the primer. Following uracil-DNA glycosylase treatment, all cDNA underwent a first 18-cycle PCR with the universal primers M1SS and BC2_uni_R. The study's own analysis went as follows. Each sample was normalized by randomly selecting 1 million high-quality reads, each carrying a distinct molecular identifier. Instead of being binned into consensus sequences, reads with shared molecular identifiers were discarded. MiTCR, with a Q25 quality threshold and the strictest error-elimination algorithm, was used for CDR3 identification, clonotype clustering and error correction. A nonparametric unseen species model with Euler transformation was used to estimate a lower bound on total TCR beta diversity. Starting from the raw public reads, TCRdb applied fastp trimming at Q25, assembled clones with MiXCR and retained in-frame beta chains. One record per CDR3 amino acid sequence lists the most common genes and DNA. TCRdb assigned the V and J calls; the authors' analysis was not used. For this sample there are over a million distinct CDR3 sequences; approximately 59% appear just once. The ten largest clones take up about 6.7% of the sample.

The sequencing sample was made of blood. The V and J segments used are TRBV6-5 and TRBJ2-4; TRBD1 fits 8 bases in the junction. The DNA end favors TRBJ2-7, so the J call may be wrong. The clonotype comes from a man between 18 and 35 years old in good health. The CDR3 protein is CASSAQGAFNEQYF. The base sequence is TGTGCCAGCAGTGCTCAGGGGGCATTCAACGAGCAGTACTTC.